The T cell receptor (beta chain) under discussion was sequenced for a study of cytomegalovirus exposure and HLA in healthy donors. V was pared by 7 bases and J by 3 bases, with 10 bases of the junction left unmatched. CDR1 and CDR2 (germline): SGHAT, FQNNGV. The CDR3 extends over 16 amino acids. A multiplex PCR was run with 60 Vbeta primers and 13 Jbeta primers. Here immunoSEQ multiplex PCR was the method, and the copy in TCRdb shows in-frame clones only, minus some. The sample contains about 140,000 clones, 78% of which appear only once. The chain has TRBV11-2 and TRBJ2-1; 9 positions match TRBD2. Material for sequencing was PBMCs. The origin of this receptor is a woman aged 40 to 55 in good health and CMV-seropositive. CDR3 protein: CASTGLAGPLYNEQFF. The DNA of the CDR3 is TGTGCCAGCACAGGGCTAGCGGGGCCCCTCTACAATGAGCAGTTCTTC.